The T cell receptor beta chain under discussion was sequenced for a study of blood T cells in healthy people across ages. The authors ran a second PCR of about 7 to 11 cycles using a sample-barcoded 5' primer and a J-beta primer mix. One entry per CDR3 protein results from TCRdb running MiXCR on the 5' RACE reads. In the table there are around 800,000 distinct CDR3 sequences, approximately 53% of which are singletons. The CDR3 length is 17 residues. V lost 6 bases to trimming and J lost 9 bases, with 30 bases between them. Germline V gives CDR1 SQVTM, CDR2 ANQGSEA. Healthy individuals of Caucasian origin from Russia, aged roughly 6 to 90, served as donors. Researchers isolated at least 6 million PBMCs per sample.

The chain carries TRBV29-1 and TRBJ2-1; D possibly matches TRBD1 or TRBD2 (9 bases each). The TCR sequence derives from an elderly man in good health. The sample consisted of blood. CDR3 region: CSVRTSEARTGGTEQFF. Here the CDR3 DNA reads TGCAGCGTGCGGACTAGCGAGGCACGAACAGGGGGCACTGAGCAGTTCTTC.